This T cell receptor (beta chain) was sequenced during a study of T cells in narcolepsy. As for the study in general: Donors had narcolepsy type 1 or type 2, or were healthy controls.

In the case of this clone: Its specificity is unknown.

Broader study findings: Autoreactive clonotypes reportedly recurred in blood of same and different patients, not controls. HCRT-specific and TRIB2-specific autoreactive clonotypes appeared among same-patient CSF and blood CD4+ clonotypes. In some patient and control memory CD4+ samples, autoreactive clones were absent.

Profiling relied on immunoSEQ multiplex PCR, and the TCRdb table lists in-frame clones only, not all of them. In the table there are tens of thousands of clones, under 85% of which are singletons. The CDR3 loop spans 20 amino acids. Germline CDR1 is SGHDN and CDR2 is FVKESK. V was clipped by 4 bases and J by 0 bases, with 22 bases between them. V usage is TRBV14 and J usage is TRBJ2-6; D possibly corresponds to TRBD2 (5 bases). This clonotype was obtained from a human donor with narcolepsy. The sequenced sample consisted of CD45RA- memory CD4+ T cells from PBMCs. The CDR3 DNA reads TGTGCCAGCAGCCCGAGGCGGCCACTAGGAACGGGCTCTGGGGCCAACGTCCTGACTTTC. Its translation is CASSPRRPLGTGSGANVLTF.